This TCR beta chain was identified in a study of CD8+ T cells in alopecia areata. Study at large: Tofacitinib was taken orally by treated patients, and the dose was 5 to 10 mg twice daily. Percent affected scalp area, the SALT score, rated treated patients' severity. Patients in the study were on tofacitinib for 6 to 18 months, then off it for 6 months. General study results and limits: Tofacitinib significantly reduced both scalp clonality and expanded CD8+ clones among the top 100.

The sequencing template was cDNA reverse transcribed from extracted RNA. TCRdb keeps only in-frame clones here, not all; method: immunoSEQ multiplex PCR. The data show 130,000 or so clones, 86% seen once. As for treatment: oral pan-JAK inhibitor, 5-10 mg twice daily. In the case of this clone: Its target is not known.

The sequence derives from a human donor with alopecia areata. Sequencing was performed on CD8+ T cells sorted from blood, taken at week 4, from a patient treated with tofacitinib.

For the CDR3, the DNA is TGTGCCAGCACACGACGAAAGACAGGGGAAATTAGCGGGAATGAAAAACTGTTTTTT. Translating it yields CASTRRKTGEISGNEKLFF. The chain recombines TRBV27 with TRBJ1-4, with 8 positions matching TRBD1. CDR3 length: 19 amino acids. Germline V gene sequence: CDR1 MNHEY, CDR2 SMNVEV (reference sequence). V lost 7 bases, J lost 5 bases, and 21 bases stayed unmatched.